This T cell receptor beta chain is from a study of control samples from healthy donors and cancer patients. V shed 1 base and J shed 3 bases, with 9 bases lying between them. CDR1 is SGHTA and CDR2 is FQGNSA in the germline V gene. The CDR3 totals 14 residues. Data came from immunoSEQ multiplex PCR; TCRdb stores just in-frame clones and leaves some out. This sample has under 450,000 clones; more than 80% occur once, and the top ten carry roughly 6.4%. This sequence was found in a man aged 35 to 55 with head and neck cancer. The V and J genes are TRBV7-2 and TRBJ1-2; D is ambiguous. The sample consisted of PBMCs. CDR3 sequence reads: CASSLGGQDYGYTF. For the CDR3, the DNA is TGTGCCAGCAGCTTAGGTGGGCAGGACTATGGCTACACCTTC.